Shown below are 26 T cell receptor beta chains from a single sample sequenced in a study of radiotherapy plus CTLA-4 blockade in lung cancer. Assay: immunoSEQ multiplex PCR; the TCRdb copy retains only in-frame clones and omits some. This sample has roughly 69,000 clones, with roughly three quarters found just once. Sequencing used peripheral blood, obtained from a patient treated with radiotherapy plus ipilimumab. The receptors come from a human donor with non-small cell lung cancer whose response to radiotherapy plus ipilimumab could not be evaluated. Some clones in this sample may be carry-over from other donors' samples.

V usage is TRBV28 and J usage is TRBJ2-5; weak D call: TRBD1 (6 bases). The J call may be faulty, since TRBJ2-7 better matches the DNA end. CDR3 length: 13 residues. Per the germline V gene, CDR1 is MDHEN and CDR2 is SYDVKM. CDR3 amino acids: CASSRRTADEQYF. For the CDR3, the DNA is TGTGCCAGCAGCCGACGGACAGCCGACGAGCAGTACTTC.

The chain uses TRBV29-1 and TRBJ1-2; D is perhaps TRBD1 (5 bases). CDR1 is SQVTM and CDR2 is ANQGSEA in the germline V gene. The CDR3 runs 11 residues. The V gene lost 4 bases and the J gene lost 4 bases, with 7 bases spanning the gap. CDR3 amino acids: CSVGQLYGYTF. Written as DNA, the CDR3 is TGCAGCGTTGGACAGCTCTATGGCTACACCTTC.

This chain connects TRBV28 to TRBJ2-4; TRBD2 might be the D (5 bases). Germline V CDR1 and CDR2: MDHEN, SYDVKM. The ends were cut back, 3 bases at V and 9 bases at J, with 12 bases in the middle. This CDR3 is built from 13 residues. CDR3 sequence: CASSFSGFGIQYF. The CDR3 DNA is TGTGCCAGCAGTTTCTCGGGGTTTGGCATTCAGTACTTC.

The V call is TRBV28, the J call TRBJ2-7, with a possible D match to TRBD1 (6 bases). The CDR3 sequence is 14 residues long. Germline CDR1 MDHEN, CDR2 SYDVKM. The V end lost 2 bases, the J end lost 4 bases, and 12 bases lay between the germline ends. CDR3 protein: CASSLRGTVYEQYF. CDR3 bases: TGTGCCAGCAGTTTAAGGGGGACGGTTTACGAGCAGTACTTC.

V usage is TRBV7-8 and J usage is TRBJ1-2, with 7 positions matching TRBD1. With V trimmed by 4 bases and J by 8 bases, 7 bases remained unmatched. The CDR3 consists of 13 residues. In germline, CDR1 is SGHVS, CDR2 FQNEAQ. CDR3 protein: CASSWGTGEGYTF. CDR3 nucleotides: TGTGCCAGCAGCTGGGGAACAGGGGAGGGCTACACCTTC.

This sequence joins TRBV7-2 and TRBJ2-5, with 12 nucleotides matching TRBD1. The end of the DNA fits TRBJ2-7 better, so the J call may be wrong. The CDR3 is 15 residues long. Germline V CDR1 and CDR2: SGHTA, FQGNSA. CDR3 in amino acids: CASSSGTGGFYEQYF. CDR3 nucleotide sequence: TGTGCCAGCAGCTCCGGGACAGGGGGCTTCTACGAGCAGTACTTC.

The chain couples TRBV21-1 to TRBJ1-6; the table's D call TRBD1 went unverified against the DNA. TRBV21-1 is marked as a pseudogene. The CDR3 has 16 amino acids. CDR3 region: CARVIRDSSYNSPLHF. The CDR3 region has the DNA TGTGCCAGGGTAATCAGGGACAGCTCCTATAATTCACCCCTCCACTTT.

The rearrangement links TRBV10-3 to TRBJ2-7; tentative D call: TRBD1 (6 bases). The CDR3 length is 13 residues. CDR1 ENHRY and CDR2 SYGVKD come from the germline V gene. Trimming cost V 2 bases and J 2 bases, with 7 bases left between them. In DNA form, the CDR3 reads TGTGCCATCAGTGAGAAGGGGGCCTACGAGCAGTACTTC. It is translated as CAISEKGAYEQYF.

The chain uses TRBV28 and TRBJ2-3; 8 bases fit TRBD2. Germline assignment: CDR1 MDHEN and CDR2 SYDVKM. V shed 2 bases, J shed 11 bases, and the junction held 9 bases outside the gene matches. The CDR3 sequence is 14 residues long. Here the CDR3 reads CASSLHGGGRGQYF. In nucleotides, the CDR3 is TGTGCCAGCAGTTTACACGGGGGGGGCAGAGGGCAGTATTTT.

The chain recombines TRBV19 with TRBJ2-5, with D perhaps TRBD1 (5 bases). The CDR3 covers 14 residues. Deletions cut 4 bases from V and 1 base from J, with 10 bases between. CDR1 and CDR2 from the germline V gene are LNHDA and SQIVND (reference sequence). The CDR3 reads CASSKQATQETQYF. The DNA for the CDR3 is TGTGCCAGTAGTAAACAGGCGACCCAAGAGACCCAGTACTTC.

The rearrangement joins TRBV28 to TRBJ1-3, with D unresolved. CDR1 MDHEN and CDR2 SYDVKM come from the germline V gene. The ends were cut back, 6 bases at V and 4 bases at J, with 13 bases in the middle. The CDR3 consists of 14 residues. The CDR3 loop reads CASRPTIAGNTIYF. CDR3 sequence (DNA): TGTGCCAGCAGACCCACTATTGCGGGAAACACCATATATTTT.

This clone was seen just once. The rearrangement joins TRBV5-1 to TRBJ2-7; 8 positions agree with TRBD1. The V and J ends lost 4 bases and 1 base, in that order; junction bases with no gene match: 4. The CDR3 has 14 residues. Germline V CDR1 and CDR2: SGHRS, YFSETQ. The CDR3 is CASSQTGASYEQYF. The DNA for the CDR3 is TGCGCCAGCAGCCAGACAGGGGCGTCCTACGAGCAGTACTTC.

J is TRBJ2-1 and V is TRBV2, with D uncertain. The CDR3 contains 12 residues. V was cut by 8 bases and J by 5 bases, with 10 bases left in between. Germline CDR1 reads SNHLY; CDR2 reads FYNNEI. The CDR3 DNA sequence: TGTGCCAGCGTAGAACTTAACAATGAGCAGTTCTTC. This codes for CASVELNNEQFF.

J is TRBJ2-7 and V is TRBV6-1, with D possibly being TRBD1 (6 bases). Germline CDR1 MNHNS, CDR2 SASEGT. The CDR3 consists of 13 residues. V was cut by 6 bases and J by 2 bases, with 11 bases left in between. The CDR3 nucleotides read TGTGCCAGCAGCTACCGGGACACCTACGAGCAGTACTTC. Its protein is CASSYRDTYEQYF.

V gene TRBV6-1 combines with J gene TRBJ1-6; 8 bases align to TRBD1. This CDR3 is built from 15 residues. The junction had 4 bases not matched to a gene; V was cut back by 4 bases and J by 5 bases. Germline values: CDR1 MNHNS, CDR2 SASEGT. CDR3 region: CASSAGQGDNSPLHF. The DNA for the CDR3 is TGTGCCAGCAGTGCCGGACAGGGCGATAATTCACCCCTCCACTTT.

The chain links TRBV5-1 to TRBJ1-1, with 7 bases matching TRBD1. Trimming at V came to 0 bases and at J to 4 bases, leaving 6 bases not matched to a gene. The CDR3 spans 15 residues. CDR1 and CDR2 from the germline V gene are SGHRS and YFSETQ. Written as DNA, the CDR3 is TGCGCCAGCAGCTTGGGGGGGACAGATCCCACTGAAGCTTTCTTT. Translated: CASSLGGTDPTEAFF. Combining the CDR3 with reference TRBV5-1 and TRBJ1-1 gives the whole variable domain KAGVTQTPRYLIKTRGQQVTLSCSPISGHRSVSWYQQTPGQGLQFLFEYFSETQRNKGNFPGRFSGRQFSNSRSEMNVSTLELGDSALYLCASSLGGTDPTEAFFGQGTRLTVV.

This clone was detected a few times. This chain connects TRBV6-5 to TRBJ1-3; the D is unclear. V lost 8 bases and J 4 bases, leaving 9 bases between the germline ends. The CDR3 extends over 12 amino acids. The germline V gene encodes CDR1 MNHEY and CDR2 SVGAGI. In nucleotides, the CDR3 is TGTGCCAGCGCCGGGGTAGGAAACACCATATATTTT. It codes for CASAGVGNTIYF.

The V and J genes are TRBV2 and TRBJ2-6; 7 bases are shared with TRBD1. The CDR3 is 17 amino acids. Trimming removed 3 bases from V and 4 bases from J; junction bases left unmatched: 9. Germline values: CDR1 SNHLY, CDR2 FYNNEI. The CDR3 region is CASSEYRGAGGANVLTF. CDR3 coding DNA: TGTGCCAGCAGTGAGTACAGGGGAGCTGGAGGGGCCAACGTCCTGACTTTC. The entire variable domain, with the rest obtained from reference TRBV2 and TRBJ2-6, is as follows: EPEVTQTPSHQVTQMGQEVILRCVPISNHLYFYWYRQILGQKVEFLVSFYNNEISEKSEIFDDQFSVERPDGSNFTLKIRSTKLEDSAMYFCASSEYRGAGGANVLTFGAGSRLTVL.

V is TRBV16 and J is TRBJ2-1, with TRBD2 identical over 9 bases. The junction had 11 bases not matched to a gene; V was cut back by 4 bases and J by 7 bases. The CDR3 consists of 16 residues. Looked up from germline, CDR1 is KGHSY and CDR2 is FQNENV. CDR3 nucleotide sequence: TGTGCCAGCAGCCTGTCTAGCGGGGTACCAGGGAATGAGCAGTTCTTC. It is translated as CASSLSSGVPGNEQFF.

This clone showed up just once. This rearrangement joins TRBV6-5 to TRBJ1-2, with D tentatively TRBD1 (6 bases). The CDR3 has 13 amino acids. Germline V gene sequence: CDR1 MNHEY, CDR2 SVGAGI. The germline V and J ends were trimmed by 2 bases and 4 bases, with 8 bases remaining between them. The CDR3 reads CASSYQGIYGYTF. The CDR3, as DNA: TGTGCCAGCAGTTACCAGGGGATCTATGGCTACACCTTC.

The gene calls are TRBV10-3 and TRBJ2-1; no reliable D call. V lost 6 bases and J 5 bases, leaving 17 bases between the germline ends. This CDR3 has 15 residues. Per the germline V gene, CDR1 is ENHRY and CDR2 is SYGVKD. The CDR3 DNA reads as TGTGCCATCAGGCCCTCCCACTTCACTGACAATGAGCAGTTCTTC. This gives the protein CAIRPSHFTDNEQFF.

The gene calls are TRBV5-4 and TRBJ2-2; D gene uncertain. Trimming pared 4 bases from V and 4 bases from J, leaving 11 bases between. This CDR3 contains 14 residues. Germline lookup yields CDR1 SGHNT and CDR2 YYREEE (reference sequence). DNA of the CDR3: TGTGCCAGCAGCACCAACCAGGTCACCGGGGAGCTGTTTTTT. It codes for CASSTNQVTGELFF.

This clone occurred once. The chain employs TRBV2 and TRBJ2-7; D may be TRBD1 (5 bases). This CDR3 has 14 residues. The V gene's germline CDR1 is SNHLY and CDR2 FYNNEI. V was clipped by 1 base and J by 3 bases, with 10 bases between them. The CDR3 loop is CASSEGETVYEQYF. The CDR3 coding sequence is TGTGCCAGCAGTGAAGGCGAGACAGTCTACGAGCAGTACTTC.

Here the CDR3 reads CASSPFSSTEAFF. The DNA for the CDR3 is TGCGCCAGCAGCCCTTTTTCGTCCACTGAAGCTTTCTTT. The chain couples TRBV4-3 to TRBJ1-1; no firm D call. The V gene lost 4 bases and the J gene lost 4 bases, with 10 bases spanning the gap. From germline, CDR1 is LGHNA and CDR2 YSLEER. The CDR3 contains 13 residues.

This rearrangement joins TRBV19 to TRBJ1-5; D might be TRBD1 (6 bases). Germline V lookup: CDR1 LNHDA, CDR2 SQIVND (reference sequence). The CDR3 loop spans 12 amino acids. The V end lost 9 bases, the J end lost 5 bases, and 11 bases lay between the germline ends. CDR3 sequence (DNA): TGTGCCAGCCCACAGGGATATCAGCCCCAGCATTTT. Encoded protein: CASPQGYQPQHF.

This rearrangement joins TRBV1 to TRBJ1-6; the tabulated D call, TRBD1, remains unverified against the DNA. TRBV1 is a pseudogene locus. CDR3 length: 19 amino acids. This CDR3 reads CTSSWRQVPYQSRNSPLHF. The CDR3 region has the DNA TGCACCAGCAGCTGGAGACAGGTTCCGTACCAATCCAGAAATTCACCCCTCCACTTT.